Each of the 20 T cell receptor beta chains below was sequenced from the same sample in a study of T cells after yellow fever vaccination. TCRdb independently ran MiXCR on the 5' RACE reads; one entry per CDR3 protein. This table has about 300,000 distinct CDR3 sequences, approximately 7% appearing once. The specimen comprised PBMCs, sampled roughly 46 days after the first yellow fever vaccination. The source is a man aged 18 to 35 who received the YFV17D yellow fever vaccine.

V and J are TRBV7-2 and TRBJ2-7, with D possibly being TRBD1 (6 bases). Per the germline V gene, CDR1 is SGHTA and CDR2 is FQGNSA. CDR3 length: 14 amino acids. Between the trimmed V and J ends, which lost 0 bases and 3 bases, there was a span of 9 bases. The CDR3 DNA follows: TGTGCCAGCAGCTTAGCACAGACAGGCTACGAGCAGTACGTC. It encodes CASSLAQTGYEQYV.

This clonotype has a count of ten or more. The rearrangement joins TRBV7-8 to TRBJ2-7; D is possibly TRBD1 or TRBD2 (5 bases each). Germline V gene sequence: CDR1 SGHVS, CDR2 FQNEAQ. The CDR3 extends over 13 amino acids. Trimming shortened V by 3 bases and J by 5 bases, and 11 bases separated the two germline ends. Written as DNA, the CDR3 is TGTGCCAGCAGCTTGGGGACGATAGACGAGCAGTACGTC. Translated, it gives CASSLGTIDEQYV.

This clonotype was recorded many times. CDR3 residues: CASSRTGGVTEAFF. CDR3 DNA sequence: TGTGCCAGCAGTAGGACAGGGGGAGTCACTGAAGCTTTCTTT. The chain recombines TRBV6-1 with TRBJ1-1, with 10 bases fitting TRBD1. The CDR3 has 14 amino acids. V gave up 5 bases and J gave up 4 bases; unmatched junction bases: 4. Germline CDR1 reads MNHNS; CDR2 reads SASEGT.

This clonotype was seen only a few times. The chain has TRBV7-8 and TRBJ2-3; D not certain. V lost 7 bases to trimming and J lost 3 bases, with 8 bases between them. Looked up from germline, CDR1 is SGHVS and CDR2 is FQNEAQ. CDR3 length: 12 amino acids. The CDR3 DNA follows: TGTGCCAGCACCACGAGGACAGATACGCAGTATTTT. Amino acid sequence: CASTTRTDTQYF.

This clonotype has only a few counts. This sequence joins TRBV10-2 and TRBJ2-1; D gene uncertain. The CDR3 length is 16 residues. Trimming left V 0 bases short and J 0 bases short, with 9 bases between. Germline assignment: CDR1 WSHSY and CDR2 SAAADI. The CDR3 DNA is TGCGCCAGCAGTGAGTCCCCCCCGAGCTCCTACAATGAGCAGTTCTTC. Translated, it gives CASSESPPSSYNEQFF.

This clonotype was seen ten or more times. V and J are TRBV12-5 and TRBJ2-3, with a tentative D call TRBD2 (6 bases). Trimming left V 5 bases short and J 8 bases short, with 20 bases between. The CDR3 consists of 15 residues. Germline V CDR1 and CDR2: LGHNT, FRNRAP. CDR3 in DNA: TGTGCTAGTGGTCCCGGGACTGCCAACCTCGGTACGCAGTATTTT. Translation gives CASGPGTANLGTQYF. Full variable domain (missing parts from reference TRBV12-5 and TRBJ2-3): DARVTQTPRHKVTEMGQEVTMRCQPILGHNTVFWYRQTMMQGLELLAYFRNRAPLDDSGMPKDRFSAEMPDATLATLKIQPSEPRDSAVYFCASGPGTANLGTQYFGPGTRLTVL.

This clonotype occurred many times. V gene TRBV7-2 combines with J gene TRBJ1-2; D may be TRBD1 (6 bases). The CDR3 spans 15 residues. With 6 bases removed from V and 8 bases from J, the gap between germline ends came to 22 bases. Germline-derived CDR1 and CDR2 are SGHTA and FQGNSA. The CDR3 sequence: CASREGGRLTEGYTF. The DNA for the CDR3 is TGTGCCAGCAGGGAGGGGGGGCGCCTAACAGAAGGCTACACCTTC.

This clonotype was recorded at least ten times. One junction end does not reproduce the germline sequence, and a read error may be involved. The J gene is TRBJ2-5, the V gene TRBV7-2; D unclear. The CDR3 runs to 14 residues. Per germline, CDR1 SGHTA and CDR2 FQGNSA. CDR3 protein: CASSQNGPQGTQYF. Written as DNA, the CDR3 is TGTGCCAGCAGCCAAAATGGACCTCAAGGGACCCAGTACTTC.

The chain joins TRBV5-1 to TRBJ2-3; D is possibly TRBD1 or TRBD2 (5 bases each). V shed 0 bases and J shed 10 bases, with 9 bases lying between them. Germline CDR1 is SGHRS and CDR2 is YFSETQ. CDR3 size: 12 residues. The CDR3: CASSLDQGAQYF. In DNA form, the CDR3 reads TGCGCCAGCAGCTTGGACCAGGGAGCGCAGTATTTT.

This clonotype has just a few counts. The V call is TRBV5-4, the J call TRBJ2-5; the D gene could be TRBD1 or TRBD2 (6 bases each). The CDR3 is 14 amino acids. V was cut by 2 bases and J by 5 bases, with 13 bases left in between. Germline CDR1 and CDR2: SGHNT and YYREEE (reference sequence). CDR3 sequence (DNA): TGTGCCAGCAGCTTCTCGGGGGCGTATGAGACCCAGTACTTC. This encodes CASSFSGAYETQYF.

The table lists this clonotype with a few counts. This chain links TRBV24-1 with TRBJ2-2; D unresolved. V lost 5 bases and J 1 base, leaving 4 bases between the germline ends. Germline assignment: CDR1 KGHDR and CDR2 SFDVKD. This CDR3 contains 13 residues. CDR3 sequence reads: CATSGGNTGELFF. Here the CDR3 DNA reads TGTGCCACCAGTGGAGGGAACACCGGGGAGCTGTTTTTT.

The rearrangement uses TRBV5-6 and TRBJ1-1; the D gene is possibly TRBD1 (5 bases). The CDR3 has 12 residues. Trimming removed 4 bases at V and 8 bases at J, with 12 bases between. Germline CDR1 SGHDT, CDR2 YYEEEE. This CDR3 is CASSPGRLEAFF. Written as DNA, the CDR3 is TGTGCCAGCAGCCCAGGGCGGTTGGAAGCTTTCTTT.

This clonotype was counted between two and nine times. The V call is TRBV5-6, the J call TRBJ1-2; 10 positions match TRBD1. Trimming at V came to 2 bases and at J to 2 bases, leaving 3 bases not matched to a gene. Germline assignment: CDR1 SGHDT and CDR2 YYEEEE. This CDR3 is built from 15 residues. CDR3 in amino acids: CASSFKTGGNYGYTF. For the CDR3, the DNA is TGTGCCAGCAGCTTCAAGACAGGGGGCAACTATGGCTACACCTTC.

A single count supports this clonotype. A much larger clone lies one base from this, so it may be a read error. The CDR3 coding sequence is TGTGCCAGCAGTGACAGTTCCTACACCGAGGAGCTGTTTTTT. Residues: CASSDSSYTEELFF. V gene TRBV12-3 or TRBV12-4 combines with J gene TRBJ2-2; TRBD1 is a possible D gene (5 bases). The CDR3 is made up of 14 amino acids.

The chain couples TRBV4-1 to TRBJ2-3; D unresolved. V lost 1 base and J 3 bases, leaving 11 bases between the germline ends. This CDR3 region has 15 residues. From germline, CDR1 is MGHRA and CDR2 YSYEKL. DNA for the CDR3: TGCGCCAGCAGCCAAGCGTTGGGGTCTACAGATACGCAGTATTTT. It encodes CASSQALGSTDTQYF.

At least ten counts were recorded for this clonotype. The chain couples TRBV20-1 to TRBJ1-4; TRBD1 matches 8 bases. This CDR3 is built from 13 residues. Germline loops: CDR1 DFQATT, CDR2 SNEGSKA (reference sequence). J was trimmed by 8 bases and V by 5 bases; bases with no gene match: 7. The CDR3 is CSAGTGGDEKLFF. The CDR3 DNA is TGCAGTGCTGGGACAGGAGGAGACGAAAAACTGTTTTTT.

This clonotype was seen many times. The rearrangement links TRBV7-9 to TRBJ1-5; no clear D. Trimming removed 5 bases at V and 3 bases at J, with 11 bases between. Germline CDR1 SEHNR, CDR2 FQNEAQ (reference sequence). CDR3 length equals 14 residues. The CDR3 coding sequence is TGTGCCAGCAGCCCCGAGGGAACCAATCAGCCCCAGCATTTT. This codes for CASSPEGTNQPQHF.

This clonotype was observed at least ten times. This chain connects TRBV5-1 to TRBJ2-2; D tentatively fits TRBD1 or TRBD2 (6 bases each). V lost 3 bases and J lost 6, with 18 bases in between. This CDR3 comprises 16 residues. Germline-derived CDR1 and CDR2 are SGHRS and YFSETQ. CDR3 loop: CASSSGDTFSPGELFF. CDR3 coding DNA: TGCGCCAGCAGCTCGGGGGACACCTTCTCCCCCGGGGAGCTGTTTTTT.

V and J are TRBV11-1 and TRBJ2-1; 12 bases match TRBD2. With V trimmed by 6 bases and J by 6 bases, 21 bases remained unmatched. This CDR3 region has 20 residues. The germline CDR1 and CDR2 sequences are SGHAT and FQDESV (reference sequence). The CDR3 DNA is TGTGCCAGCAGATCGACTAGCGGGGGCACAGACATTTGGCTCTCCAATGAGCAGTTCTTC. This gives the protein CASRSTSGGTDIWLSNEQFF.

This chain uses TRBV4-2 with TRBJ2-1; 8 bases map to TRBD2. This CDR3 spans 18 amino acids. V shed 3 bases and J 1 base; nucleotides not matched to a gene: 11. The V gene's germline CDR1 is LGHNA and CDR2 YNFKEQ. This chain's CDR3 is CASSHRGGRILSYNEQFF. CDR3 nucleotide sequence: TGTGCCAGCAGCCACCGGGGGGGACGTATCCTATCCTACAATGAGCAGTTCTTC.